This T cell receptor beta chain was recovered during a study of blood T cell repertoires in COVID-19. At the level of the study: Samples of COVID-19 (acute and convalescent) were obtained from the United States, Italy and Spain. From T cells, B-cell-depleted T cells, or PBMCs came the material, which was cDNA or gDNA.

In germline, CDR1 is SNHLY, CDR2 FYNNEI. The V and J ends lost 2 bases and 7 bases, in that order; junction bases with no gene match: 22. CDR3 size: 20 residues. As handled by the study authors: Amplification of reference gene primers was used by the study to estimate nucleated cell counts. The table came from immunoSEQ multiplex PCR; TCRdb's copy has only in-frame clones and leaves some out. The D gene and trimming were derived from the DNA, and the V and J assignments and clone size from that table. The sample has roughly 200,000 clones, 70% to 90% seen once. The gene calls are TRBV2 and TRBJ2-1; 8 bases are a match to TRBD1. This receptor was identified in a woman older than 75 with acute or convalescent COVID-19. The specimen was peripheral blood. The CDR3 loop reads CASSESPSDWSLRGLNEQFF. The CDR3 coding sequence is TGTGCCAGCAGTGAAAGTCCGTCCGACTGGTCGCTCAGGGGGCTTAATGAGCAGTTCTTC.